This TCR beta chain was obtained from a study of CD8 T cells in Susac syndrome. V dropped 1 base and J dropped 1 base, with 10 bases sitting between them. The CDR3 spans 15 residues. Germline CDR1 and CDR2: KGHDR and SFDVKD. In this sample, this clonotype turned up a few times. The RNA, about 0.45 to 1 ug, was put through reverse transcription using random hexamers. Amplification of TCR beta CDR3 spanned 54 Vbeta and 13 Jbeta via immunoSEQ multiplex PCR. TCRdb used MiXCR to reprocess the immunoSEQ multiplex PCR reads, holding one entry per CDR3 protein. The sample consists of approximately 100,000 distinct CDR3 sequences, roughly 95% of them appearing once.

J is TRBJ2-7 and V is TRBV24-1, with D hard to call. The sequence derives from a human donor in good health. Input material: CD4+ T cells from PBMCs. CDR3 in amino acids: CATSDLLRISYEQYF. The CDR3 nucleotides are TGTGCCACCAGTGATTTACTCCGGATTTCCTACGAGCAGTACTTC.